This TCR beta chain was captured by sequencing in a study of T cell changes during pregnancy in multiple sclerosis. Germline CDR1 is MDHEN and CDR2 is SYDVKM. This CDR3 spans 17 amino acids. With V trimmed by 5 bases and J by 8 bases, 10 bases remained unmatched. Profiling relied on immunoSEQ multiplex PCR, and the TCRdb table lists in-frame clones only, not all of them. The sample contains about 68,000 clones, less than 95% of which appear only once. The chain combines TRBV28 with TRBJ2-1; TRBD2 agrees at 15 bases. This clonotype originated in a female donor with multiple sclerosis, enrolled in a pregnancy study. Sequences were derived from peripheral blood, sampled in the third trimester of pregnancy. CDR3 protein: CASSLPGLAGGHYEQFF. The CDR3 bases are TGTGCCAGCAGTCTCCCCGGACTAGCGGGAGGGCACTATGAGCAGTTCTTC.